The T cell receptor beta chain under discussion was sequenced for a study of blood T cell repertoires in COVID-19. Using immunoSEQ multiplex PCR, the repertoire was profiled, and TCRdb retains in-frame clones only, with some absent. The profile covers about 84,000 clones, with 86% appearing a single time and 1.2% taken by the ten largest. The germline V and J ends were trimmed by 2 bases and 5 bases, with 13 bases remaining between them. Per germline, CDR1 GTSNPN and CDR2 SVGIG (reference sequence). There are 14 residues in the CDR3. This sequence joins TRBV30 and TRBJ1-5, with D possibly TRBD1 on 6 matching bases. This clonotype was obtained from an elderly man with active or convalescent COVID-19. The sequenced sample was peripheral blood. The CDR3 DNA reads TGTGCCTGGAGTCCCCGGGACATTGATCAGCCCCAGCATTTT. Residues: CAWSPRDIDQPQHF.